This is a list of T cell receptor beta chains from one sample in a study of T cell responses to AZD1222 COVID-19 vaccine. The data were produced by immunoSEQ multiplex PCR, yet TCRdb's version contains in-frame clones alone and is incomplete. The table includes tens of thousands of clones, around 90% detected once. Sequenced material: peripheral blood, taken 28 days after the second AZD1222 dose. The receptors originated from an adult who received the AZD1222 COVID-19 vaccine. The CDR3 runs from the conserved cysteine through the conserved F or W. The order of the fields is V gene, J gene, D gene, clone size, CDR3 DNA, CDR3 protein. D genes are given only for firm matches. Clone size appears in some rows only: once, few, many, or a class for an expanded clone.

TRBV6-5,TRBJ2-1,TRBD2,NA,TGTGCCAGCAGTTACGCTAGCGGGGGGGCCGGAAATGAGCAGTTCTTC,CASSYASGGAGNEQFF
TRBV5-3,TRBJ1-3,TRBD1,NA,TGTGCCAGGATGCGGGACAGTAGGCCTGGAAACACCATATATTTT,CARMRDSRPGNTIYF
TRBV5-4,TRBJ1-6,TRBD1,few,TGTGCCAGCAGCTTGTGGGGACAGGGAGGTCATTCACCCCTCCACTTT,CASSLWGQGGHSPLHF
TRBV3-1/TRBV3-2,TRBJ2-7,NA,NA,TGTGCCAGCAGCCAAGATGGTACCCTCGGGCGCGAGCAGTACTTC,CASSQDGTLGREQYF
TRBV5-5,TRBJ2-7,NA,NA,TGTGCCAGCAGCTTGGGGCACTACGAGCAGTACTTC,CASSLGHYEQYF
TRBV29-1,TRBJ2-1,TRBD1,NA,TGCAGCGTTGTATCAGGACAGGGTAGGAGCTCCTACAATGAGCAGTTCTTC,CSVVSGQGRSSYNEQFF
TRBV3-1/TRBV3-2,TRBJ2-7,NA,once,TGTGCCCGCAGCCACGACGAAAGCGGCAGGGGAGGCTACGAGCAGTACTTC,CARSHDESGRGGYEQYF
TRBV30,TRBJ1-2,NA,NA,TGTGCCTGGAGCCCGGCGCTCTATGGCTACACCTTC,CAWSPALYGYTF
TRBV3-1/TRBV3-2,TRBJ2-3,NA,NA,TGTGCCAGCAGCCAAGAGGACTACCCCAGCACAGATACGCAGTATTTT,CASSQEDYPSTDTQYF
TRBV5-1,TRBJ1-2,NA,NA,TGCGCCAGCAGCTTGGAGGCAGGCCCTAATGAGGGCTACACCTTC,CASSLEAGPNEGYTF
TRBV7-9,TRBJ2-5,TRBD1,NA,TGTGCCAGCAGCTTAGGGGACAGGGGGCAAGAGACCCAGTACTTC,CASSLGDRGQETQYF
TRBV12-3/TRBV12-4,TRBJ1-2,NA,NA,TGTGCCAGCACTAGAGGGAGAAGCTACACCTTC,CASTRGRSYTF
TRBV7-2,TRBJ2-2,NA,NA,TGTGCCAGCAGCTTAGTCAACACGAACACCGGGGAGCTGTTTTTT,CASSLVNTNTGELFF
TRBV19,TRBJ1-2,TRBD1,NA,TGTGCCAGTAGTCTCGGACAGGGAACAAACTATGGCTACACCTTC,CASSLGQGTNYGYTF
TRBV6-5,TRBJ1-2,NA,NA,TGTGCCAGCACCTCGGGCTATGGCTACACCTTC,CASTSGYGYTF